A single sample is the source of the 31 T cell receptor beta chains below, sequenced in a study of spatial heterogeneity in lung cancer. In TCRdb, the 5' RACE reads were re-called with MiXCR into one record per CDR3 protein. The sample has some 100,000 distinct CDR3 sequences, approximately 12% seen once. Documented time point: sample taken at primary tumor resection. Sequencing covered unsorted whole RNA taken from tumor, nontumor lung or frozen PBMC. Material: PBMCs, obtained at surgery. These receptors originate from a male donor with early-stage non-small cell lung cancer.

The gene calls are TRBV10-3 and TRBJ2-2; no reliable D call. The CDR3 covers 13 residues. CDR1 and CDR2 from the germline V gene are ENHRY and SYGVKD. V was cut by 3 bases and J by 3 bases, with 5 bases left in between. CDR3 in DNA: TGTGCCATCAGTGACGGCTACACCGGGGAGCTGTTTTTT. As protein: CAISDGYTGELFF.

This clonotype was seen a handful of times. This chain links TRBV5-6 with TRBJ2-7; 7 nucleotides match TRBD1. Germline V gives CDR1 SGHDT, CDR2 YYEEEE. With 1 base clipped from V and 7 bases from J, the junction kept 8 bases outside the gene matches. The CDR3 loop spans 14 amino acids. The DNA for the CDR3 is TGTGCCAGCAGCTTGCTCGGCAGGGGGTCGGAGCAGTACTTC. It specifies CASSLLGRGSEQYF.

V and J are TRBV7-2 and TRBJ1-1; possibly TRBD1 for D (6 bases). V was clipped by 5 bases and J by 2 bases, with 12 bases between them. This CDR3 contains 14 residues. The germline gives CDR1 SGHTA, CDR2 FQGNSA. The CDR3 region has the DNA TGTGCCAGCAGCCTGCAGGGGTTCAACACTGAAGCTTTCTTT. It specifies CASSLQGFNTEAFF.

In its sample, this clonotype was seen a few times. V gene TRBV7-9 combines with J gene TRBJ1-5; possible D gene TRBD1, 6 bases. V lost 5 bases, J lost 4 bases, and 9 bases lay in between. CDR1 is SEHNR and CDR2 is FQNEAQ in the germline V gene (reference sequence). The CDR3 spans 13 residues. The CDR3 DNA is TGTGCCAGCAGCGTAGGACAGAATCAGCCCCAGCATTTT. It yields the protein CASSVGQNQPQHF. Full variable domain (remainder filled in from reference TRBV7-9 and TRBJ1-5): DTGVSQNPRHKITKRGQNVTFRCDPISEHNRLYWYRQTLGQGPEFLTYFQNEAQLEKSRLLSDRFSAERPKGSFSTLEIQRTEQGDSAMYLCASSVGQNQPQHFGDGTRLSIL.

This clonotype was detected a few times. The chain recombines TRBV7-2 with TRBJ1-1, with a tentative D call TRBD1 (5 bases). The germline V gene has CDR1 SGHTA and CDR2 FQGNSA. The CDR3 extends over 16 amino acids. Trimming removed 3 bases at V and 3 bases at J, with 17 bases between. CDR3 sequence reads: CASSFRVVELHTEAFF. The CDR3 nucleotides are TGTGCCAGCAGCTTCAGGGTGGTCGAACTTCACACTGAAGCTTTCTTT.

This clonotype was picked up a small number of times. The chain couples TRBV4-3 to TRBJ2-5, with 8 bases lining up with TRBD1. Trimming removed 1 base from V and 4 bases from J; junction bases left unmatched: 5. Germline V gene sequence: CDR1 LGHNA, CDR2 YSLEER. The CDR3 covers 15 residues. CDR3 residues: CASSQGTGRGETQYF. CDR3 sequence (DNA): TGCGCCAGCAGCCAAGGGACAGGGCGCGGAGAGACCCAGTACTTC.

This clonotype appeared a few times. The chain uses TRBV29-1 and TRBJ2-3; 8 positions match TRBD1. The germline V gene encodes CDR1 SQVTM and CDR2 ANQGSEA. The J segment lost 3 bases and the V segment lost 1 base, leaving 3 bases of the junction unmatched. The CDR3 is made up of 14 amino acids. CDR3 protein: CSVEGQGATDTQYF. The CDR3 DNA reads as TGCAGCGTTGAAGGGCAGGGGGCTACAGATACGCAGTATTTT.

In this sample, this clonotype turned up a few times. The chain uses TRBV18 and TRBJ2-1; D ambiguous. Per germline, CDR1 KGHSH and CDR2 LQKENI. The CDR3 has 15 amino acids. Trimming cost V 0 bases and J 4 bases, with 10 bases left between them. CDR3 sequence: CASSPPSVIYNEQFF. CDR3 nucleotide sequence: TGTGCCAGCTCACCACCTTCTGTGATATACAATGAGCAGTTCTTC.

This CDR3 reads CASSSNSGRSYNEQFF. CDR3 nucleotides: TGTGCCAGCAGTTCCAATAGCGGGAGATCCTACAATGAGCAGTTCTTC. The rearrangement links TRBV12-3 or TRBV12-4 to TRBJ2-1; 9 nucleotides line up with TRBD2. J was trimmed by 1 base and V by 4 bases; bases with no gene match: 5. This CDR3 is 16 amino acids long.

This clonotype was recorded many times. The chain employs TRBV28 and TRBJ1-5; 8 nucleotides agree with TRBD1. The CDR3 loop spans 14 amino acids. The germline CDR1 and CDR2 sequences are MDHEN and SYDVKM. J was trimmed by 3 bases and V by 7 bases; bases with no gene match: 5. The CDR3, as DNA: TGTGCCAGCAATAGACAGGGGTTCAATCAGCCCCAGCATTTT. Translating it yields CASNRQGFNQPQHF.

The rearrangement links TRBV10-3 to TRBJ2-5; 8 bases align to TRBD1. V shed 6 bases, J shed 1 base, and the junction held 4 bases outside the gene matches. The germline V gene has CDR1 ENHRY and CDR2 SYGVKD. The CDR3 contains 14 residues. The DNA for the CDR3 is TGTGCCATCAGATCGCAGGGGGCCCAAGAGACCCAGTACTTC. Encoded protein: CAIRSQGAQETQYF.

This clonotype was found a few times. The chain is built from TRBV6-5 and TRBJ1-3, with D tentatively TRBD1 (6 bases). Germline values: CDR1 MNHEY, CDR2 SVGAGI. V was pared by 0 bases and J by 4 bases, with 10 bases between. CDR3 length: 15 amino acids. CDR3 sequence (DNA): TGTGCCAGCAGTTACTCCCAGACAGGAGGAAACACCATATATTTT. Its protein product is CASSYSQTGGNTIYF.

V is TRBV7-8 and J is TRBJ2-6; D might be TRBD1 (5 bases). Looked up from germline, CDR1 is SGHVS and CDR2 is FQNEAQ. Trimming removed 7 bases from V and 2 bases from J, with 24 bases in between. CDR3 size: 19 residues. CDR3 DNA: TGTGCCAGCATCCCATCGGGTCCTGGACACGAAGCTGGGGCCAACGTCCTGACTTTC. Translation gives CASIPSGPGHEAGANVLTF.

At least ten counts were recorded for this clonotype. The chain recombines TRBV5-1 with TRBJ2-7; D may be TRBD1 (6 bases). Germline CDR1 and CDR2: SGHRS and YFSETQ. The V gene lost 8 bases and the J gene lost 3 bases, with 18 bases spanning the gap. The CDR3 has 14 amino acids. Written as DNA, the CDR3 is TGCGCCAGAAGCCTCCAAGGACAGCACTACGAGCAGTACTTC. Its protein is CARSLQGQHYEQYF.

This clonotype was picked up a small number of times. The chain uses TRBV7-2 and TRBJ2-2, with unresolved D. V was pared by 3 bases and J by 6 bases, with 5 bases between. This CDR3 comprises 12 residues. Germline-derived CDR1 and CDR2 are SGHTA and FQGNSA. The CDR3 sequence is CASSFFAGELFF. The CDR3 bases are TGTGCCAGCAGCTTCTTTGCCGGGGAGCTGTTTTTT.

This clonotype occurred a few times. This chain connects TRBV2 to TRBJ2-6; a weak D match, TRBD1 (5 bases). CDR3 length equals 15 residues. Germline CDR1 reads SNHLY; CDR2 reads FYNNEI. V lost 6 bases and J lost 0, with 9 bases in between. The CDR3 nucleotides read TGTGCCAGCAGCTGGGGCGCCTCTGGGGCCAACGTCCTGACTTTC. Encoded protein: CASSWGASGANVLTF.

This clonotype was seen repeatedly, ten times or more. The V gene is TRBV7-2, the J gene TRBJ2-3; 9 bases map to TRBD2. Germline trimming cut 5 bases from V and 4 bases from J; bases unmatched to any gene: 7. This CDR3 is 15 amino acids long. From germline, CDR1 is SGHTA and CDR2 FQGNSA. The CDR3 here is CASSDPGLAADTQYF. CDR3 nucleotide sequence: TGTGCCAGCAGCGATCCGGGACTAGCTGCAGATACGCAGTATTTT.

In this sample, this clonotype turned up a few times. This chain uses TRBV5-5 with TRBJ2-5, with TRBD2 matching 11 bases. Germline values: CDR1 SGHKS, CDR2 YYEKEE (reference sequence). The CDR3 is 14 residues long. V gave up 2 bases and J gave up 6 bases; unmatched junction bases: 3. The CDR3 loop reads CASSFVAGGKTQYF. DNA of the CDR3: TGTGCCAGCAGCTTCGTAGCGGGGGGGAAGACCCAGTACTTC.

This clonotype appeared once. The chain is built from TRBV5-6 and TRBJ1-1; D gene uncertain. V gave up 4 bases and J gave up 2 bases, with 9 bases separating them. This CDR3 comprises 13 residues. Germline CDR1 is SGHDT and CDR2 is YYEEEE. The CDR3 spells CASSPVGNTEAFF. CDR3 DNA sequence: TGTGCCAGCAGCCCCGTGGGAAACACTGAAGCTTTCTTT.

The chain has TRBV7-2 and TRBJ2-7; 8 bases align to TRBD2. This CDR3 has 14 amino acids. The J segment lost 5 bases and the V segment lost 5 bases, leaving 8 bases of the junction unmatched. The V gene's germline CDR1 is SGHTA and CDR2 FQGNSA. Here the CDR3 DNA reads TGTGCCAGCAGCCCCCTCGGGAGGGCCAACGAGCAGTACTTC. It codes for CASSPLGRANEQYF.

The chain links TRBV7-9 to TRBJ2-5; no clear D. This CDR3 has 13 amino acids. V was trimmed by 2 bases and J by 2 bases, leaving 6 bases between them. Germline V CDR1 and CDR2: SEHNR, FQNEAQ (reference sequence). The CDR3: CASSLWPQETQYF. CDR3 sequence (DNA): TGTGCCAGCAGCTTATGGCCTCAAGAGACCCAGTACTTC.

This clonotype has at least ten counts. The V call is TRBV6-2 or TRBV6-3, the J call TRBJ2-5; 12 bases are shared with TRBD2. Germline CDR1 and CDR2: MNHEY and SVGEGT. This CDR3 spans 16 amino acids. With 0 bases clipped from V and 5 bases from J, the junction kept 4 bases outside the gene matches. The chain's CDR3 is CASSYSASGRVETQYF. The CDR3 nucleotides read TGTGCCAGCAGTTACTCGGCTAGCGGGAGGGTGGAGACCCAGTACTTC.

At least ten counts were recorded for this clonotype. The chain couples TRBV7-9 to TRBJ2-5, with 7 bases matching TRBD1. Trimming took 5 bases from V and 0 from J; bases not matched to a gene: 6. The CDR3 extends over 15 amino acids. Germline V CDR1 and CDR2: SEHNR, FQNEAQ (reference sequence). The CDR3 loop reads CASSQGQTYQETQYF. CDR3 DNA: TGTGCCAGCAGCCAGGGACAGACGTACCAAGAGACCCAGTACTTC.

This clonotype was recorded at least ten times. The rearrangement links TRBV9 to TRBJ2-3, with D possibly being TRBD2 (5 bases). Trimming removed 0 bases at V and 0 bases at J, with 11 bases between. CDR3 size: 16 residues. Germline V CDR1 and CDR2: SGDLS, YYNGEE. The CDR3 here is CASSVDGETSTDTQYF. DNA of the CDR3: TGTGCCAGCAGCGTAGATGGGGAGACGAGCACAGATACGCAGTATTTT. Variable domain in full (rest from reference TRBV9 and TRBJ2-3): DSGVTQTPKHLITATGQRVTLRCSPRSGDLSVYWYQQSLDQGLQFLIQYYNGEERAKGNILERFSAQQFPDLHSELNLSSLELGDSALYFCASSVDGETSTDTQYFGPGTRLTVL.

In its sample, this clonotype was seen a few times. The V gene is TRBV12-3 or TRBV12-4, the J gene TRBJ2-7; D might be TRBD1 (6 bases). V was clipped by 4 bases and J by 6 bases, with 10 bases between them. This CDR3 is built from 12 residues. CDR3 sequence: CASSSGTSEQYF. The CDR3 coding sequence is TGTGCCAGCAGTTCAGGGACATCCGAGCAGTACTTC.

V is TRBV6-6 and J is TRBJ1-1, with 7 nucleotides matching TRBD1. The CDR3 is 15 amino acids. Germline trimming cut 7 bases from V and 4 bases from J; bases unmatched to any gene: 12. Per germline, CDR1 MNHNY and CDR2 SVGAGI (reference sequence). DNA of the CDR3: TGTGCCAGCATAAGGCCCAGGGGGGCACCCACTGAAGCTTTCTTT. Its translation: CASIRPRGAPTEAFF.

The chain uses TRBV12-3 or TRBV12-4 and TRBJ2-7; possible D gene TRBD2, 5 bases. V dropped 3 bases and J dropped 9 bases, with 12 bases sitting between them. CDR3 length equals 12 residues. Here the CDR3 reads CASSFSRSGQYF. The CDR3 DNA is TGTGCCAGCAGTTTCTCCCGCAGCGGGCAGTACTTC.

Only one count was recorded for this clonotype. The V gene is TRBV6-2 or TRBV6-3, the J gene TRBJ2-1; no clear D gene. Deletions cut 0 bases from V and 2 bases from J, with 2 bases between. The CDR3 spans 13 residues. CDR1 and CDR2 (germline): MNHEY, SVGEGT. Written as DNA, the CDR3 is TGTGCCAGCAGTTACTCGCCCTACAATGAGCAGTTCTTC. Its translation is CASSYSPYNEQFF.

This clonotype has a handful of counts. This rearrangement joins TRBV7-9 to TRBJ1-4; 8 nucleotides align to TRBD1. Trimming cost V 5 bases and J 6 bases; bases outside gene matches: 8. The CDR3 is made up of 15 amino acids. Germline V gene lookup returns CDR1 SEHNR and CDR2 FQNEAQ (reference sequence). The CDR3 is CASSAPGQEDEKLFF. CDR3 sequence (DNA): TGTGCCAGCAGCGCCCCGGGACAGGAGGATGAAAAACTGTTTTTT.

This clonotype was observed a few times. J is TRBJ2-3 and V is TRBV28, with 8 nucleotides matching TRBD2. CDR1 MDHEN and CDR2 SYDVKM come from the germline V gene. Trimming at V came to 4 bases and at J to 0 bases, leaving 3 bases not matched to a gene. The CDR3 has 15 residues. The CDR3: CASSSAGGSTDTQYF. CDR3 DNA: TGTGCCAGCAGTTCTGCGGGAGGCAGCACAGATACGCAGTATTTT.

V is TRBV7-9 and J is TRBJ1-2, with TRBD1 as a possible D gene (6 bases). The CDR3 is 13 amino acids. Trimming cost V 6 bases and J 0 bases, with 8 bases left between them. Germline assignment: CDR1 SEHNR and CDR2 FQNEAQ (reference sequence). The chain's CDR3 is CASRDSSNYGYTF. CDR3 sequence (DNA): TGTGCCAGCAGGGACAGTTCTAACTATGGCTACACCTTC.